The T cell receptor (beta chain) described here comes from a study of blood T cells in healthy people across ages. The CDR3 length is 15 residues. The germline V gene has CDR1 MNHEY and CDR2 SVGAGI. Trimming removed 2 bases from V and 0 bases from J, with 10 bases in between. For this clonotype: Its antigen is unknown.

The study, taken as a whole, reports: Fewer expanded clones and more diversity marked long-lived versus aged donors.

The authors ran a second PCR of about 7 to 12 cycles using a sample-barcoded 5' primer and a J-beta primer mix. In TCRdb, the 5' RACE reads were re-called with MiXCR into one record per CDR3 protein. Here the sample spans roughly 1.9 million distinct CDR3 sequences, about two fifths being singletons. The rearrangement uses TRBV6-5 and TRBJ1-1, with D possibly matching TRBD1 (5 bases). This TCR was sampled from a human donor in good health. Sequencing was done on a sample of blood. CDR3 loop: CASSYVGGLNTEAFF. The CDR3 DNA reads TGTGCCAGCAGTTACGTTGGGGGTTTGAACACTGAAGCTTTCTTT.